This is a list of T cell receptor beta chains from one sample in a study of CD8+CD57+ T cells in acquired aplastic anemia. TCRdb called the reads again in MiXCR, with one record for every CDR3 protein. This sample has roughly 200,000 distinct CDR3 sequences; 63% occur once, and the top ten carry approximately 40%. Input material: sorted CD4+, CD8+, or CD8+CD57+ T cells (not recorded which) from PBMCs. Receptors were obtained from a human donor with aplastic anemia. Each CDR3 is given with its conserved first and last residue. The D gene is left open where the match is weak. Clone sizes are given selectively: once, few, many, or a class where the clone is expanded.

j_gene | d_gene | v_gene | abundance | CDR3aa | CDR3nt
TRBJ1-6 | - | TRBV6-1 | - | CASSEARGQPLHF | TGTGCCAGCAGTGAAGCGCGGGGTCAGCCCCTCCACTTT
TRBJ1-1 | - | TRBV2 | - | CASSEEQNTEAFF | TGTGCCAGCAGTGAAGAGCAGAACACTGAAGCTTTCTTT
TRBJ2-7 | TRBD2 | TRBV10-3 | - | CAISALAGSSYEQYF | TGTGCCATCAGTGCACTAGCGGGGAGCTCCTACGAGCAGTACTTC
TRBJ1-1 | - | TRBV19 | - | CASSIDPGTEAFF | TGTGCCAGTAGTATAGATCCGGGCACTGAAGCTTTCTTT
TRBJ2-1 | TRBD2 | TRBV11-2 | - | CASSPDGRGEQFF | TGTGCCAGCAGCCCAGATGGGAGGGGTGAGCAGTTCTTC
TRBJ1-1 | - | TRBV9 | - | CASSVAQGLNTEAFF | TGTGCCAGCAGCGTAGCCCAGGGGTTGAACACTGAAGCTTTCTTT
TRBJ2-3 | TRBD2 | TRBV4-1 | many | CASSQLAGSTDTQYF | TGCGCCAGCAGCCAGCTAGCGGGAAGCACAGATACGCAGTATTTT
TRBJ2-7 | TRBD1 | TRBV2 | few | CASSQGARSYEQYF | TGTGCCAGCAGTCAGGGGGCACGGTCCTACGAGCAGTACTTC
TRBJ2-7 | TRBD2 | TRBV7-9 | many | CASSLGGGDEQYF | TGTGCCAGCAGCTTAGGCGGGGGGGACGAGCAGTACTTC
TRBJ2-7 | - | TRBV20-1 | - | CSARSSQWKESHEQYF | TGCAGTGCTAGGTCGAGTCAGTGGAAGGAATCCCACGAGCAGTACTTC
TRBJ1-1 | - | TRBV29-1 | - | CSVEGRNTEAFF | TGCAGCGTTGAAGGCCGGAATACTGAAGCTTTCTTT
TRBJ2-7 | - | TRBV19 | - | CASSKAGISYEQYF | TGTGCCAGTAGTAAGGCAGGTATCTCCTACGAGCAGTACTTC
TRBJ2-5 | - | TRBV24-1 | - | CATSDQQGFQETQYF | TGTGCCACCAGTGATCAACAGGGCTTTCAAGAGACCCAGTACTTC